This T cell receptor beta chain derives from a study of T-cell memory formation after mild COVID-19. Study-wide results and caveats: Contracting CD4+ clones lay largely in CM and EM, with CD8+ ones residing in EMRA. Among clones peaking at day 37 in the second wave, SARS-CoV-2 specificity remained unconfirmed.

TCRdb passed the 5' RACE reads through MiXCR, listing each CDR3 protein once. In the table there are about 210,000 distinct CDR3 sequences, under 12% of which are singletons. Germline V gene lookup returns CDR1 LGHNA and CDR2 YNFKEQ. The CDR3 runs to 15 residues. V was trimmed by 1 base and J by 8 bases, leaving 12 bases between them. This clonotype turned up a few times. Its antigen is currently unknown. The chain carries TRBV4-2 and TRBJ1-6; tentative D call: TRBD1 (5 bases). The source is a man aged 18 to 29 who had mild COVID-19 (a few samples of this study predate the infection). Cell type and time point are not known. Sequences were obtained from PBMCs or a T cell subset sorted from them (not recorded which). The CDR3 region is CASSQVWARDSPLHF. CDR3 bases: TGTGCCAGCAGCCAAGTGTGGGCCAGGGATTCACCCCTCCACTTT.